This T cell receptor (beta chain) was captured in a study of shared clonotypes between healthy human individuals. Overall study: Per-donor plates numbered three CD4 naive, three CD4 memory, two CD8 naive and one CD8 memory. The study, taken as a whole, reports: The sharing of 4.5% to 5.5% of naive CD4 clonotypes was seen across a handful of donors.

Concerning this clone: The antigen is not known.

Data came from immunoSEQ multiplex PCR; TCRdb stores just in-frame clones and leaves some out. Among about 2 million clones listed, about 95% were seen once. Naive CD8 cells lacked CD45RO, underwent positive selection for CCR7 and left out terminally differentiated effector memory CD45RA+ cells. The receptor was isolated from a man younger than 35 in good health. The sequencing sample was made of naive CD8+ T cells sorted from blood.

In DNA, the CDR3 is TGTGCCAGCAGGGGGGACTTAGGGGCGGAGACCCAGTACTTC. It translates to CASRGDLGAETQYF. This rearrangement joins TRBV5-4 to TRBJ2-5, with D possibly matching TRBD2 (6 bases). Germline V gives CDR1 SGHNT, CDR2 YYREEE (reference sequence). This CDR3 is built from 14 residues. The V end was cut by 5 bases, the J end by 5 bases, with 16 bases between.